This T cell receptor (beta chain) was documented in a study of immune heterogeneity within non-small cell lung tumors. Study details: Classification of the tumors gave a few squamous cell carcinomas, roughly 10 non-squamous carcinomas and 1 not otherwise specified. Study-wide results and limits: Within a patient, dominant CDR3 beta clonotypes were shared across sites, though different locations had unique frequent clones. Individual patients largely had distinct high-frequency T-cell receptor beta clonotypes from one another.

About this clonotype itself: Its antigen is unknown.

This CDR3 is built from 16 residues. Germline values: CDR1 SGHDT, CDR2 YYEEEE. J gave up 5 bases and V 4 bases, and 12 bases lay outside the gene matches. Bulk tumor genomic DNA constituted the template, at around 610 ng per sample. Doctors removed several biopsies from each primary tumor during surgery, keeping them far apart. It was patients with untreated, newly diagnosed non-small cell lung cancer who underwent curative surgery. A total of around 14 patients with newly diagnosed non-small cell lung cancer, all of whom were undergoing surgery with curative intent, made up the donors. Multiplex PCR amplified TCR beta CDR3 with 32 V and 13 J primers. TCRdb processed the multiplex PCR reads anew with MiXCR; each CDR3 protein has one entry. The data contain roughly 2,900 distinct CDR3 sequences, about a quarter of them singletons.

This clonotype originated in a female donor with non-small cell lung cancer. The chain carries TRBV5-6 and TRBJ1-2; 9 bases are a match to TRBD1. Sequenced material: lung tumor tissue. This CDR3 is CASSMIQGAVNYGYTF. The CDR3 coding sequence is TGTGCCAGCAGCATGATACAGGGGGCAGTTAATTATGGCTACACCTTC.